This TCR beta chain stems from a study of Ad26.COV2.S vaccination and SARS-CoV-2 variants. Overall study context: Donor was one of the participants in the Ad26.COV2.S arm of the COV1001 trial. Doses of Ad26.COV2.S were injected into muscle once or twice, 56 days apart.

CDR1 is MNHEY and CDR2 is SMNVEV in the germline V gene (reference sequence). V was shortened by 8 bases and J by 4 bases, with 26 bases between the two germline ends. This CDR3 has 17 amino acids. Regarding the study as a whole: Among vaccine recipients, spike-specific TCR breadth exceeded that of placebo recipients.

Specified treatment: 15 to 20 received Ad26.COV2.S at low or high dose, single or two shots; about 5 received placebo; per-sample allocation not given. Samples were taken on day 63 after the first vaccine or placebo injection. Immunization relied on an Ad26 vector, which expressed Wuhan-strain SARS-CoV-2 spike. As to this clone: Its antigen remains unknown.

The data were produced by immunoSEQ multiplex PCR, yet TCRdb's version contains in-frame clones alone and is incomplete. Here the sample spans about 250,000 clones, around 87% being singletons. The receptor was isolated from a person aged 18-60 years who received the Ad26.COV2.S COVID-19 vaccine or a placebo. Sequencing was performed on peripheral blood, taken in a trial of Ad26.COV2.S vaccine versus placebo. The chain combines TRBV27 with TRBJ1-2; tentative D call: TRBD1 (6 bases). DNA for the CDR3: TGTGCCAGCTCCTCGATGGGGCGAACAGGGTTCGGCTATGGCTACACCTTC. It yields the protein CASSSMGRTGFGYGYTF.